This T cell receptor (beta chain) is from a study of blood T cell repertoires in COVID-19. The overall study: From T cells, B-cell-depleted T cells, or PBMCs came the material, which was cDNA or gDNA.

The CDR3 sequence is 16 residues long. V lost 4 bases, J lost 7 bases, and 8 bases stayed unmatched. The germline gives CDR1 SGHNT, CDR2 YYREEE (reference sequence). Sequencing was performed with immunoSEQ multiplex PCR; in TCRdb, only in-frame clones are kept and a portion is missing. The sample holds over 45,000 clones, about 76% seen once. This clone came up many times. The chain uses TRBV5-4 and TRBJ1-6; TRBD1 matches 10 bases. The source of this sequence is a human donor with active or convalescent COVID-19. The donor label of this sample is uncertain. Sequenced sample: peripheral blood. The CDR3, as DNA: TGTGCCAGCAGCCCTGGGACAGGGGATAGGAATTCACCCCTCCACTTT. It translates to CASSPGTGDRNSPLHF.